Included here is one T cell receptor beta chain sequence, with context. Its antigen remains unknown. Vbeta (60) and Jbeta (13) primers were used in the PCR. Here immunoSEQ multiplex PCR was the method, and the copy in TCRdb shows in-frame clones only, minus some. The sample lists under 200,000 clones, more than 65% occurring once. This sample is part of a study of cytomegalovirus exposure and HLA in healthy donors. Study-wide background: Unique TCR beta sequences numbering 120 million or so came from around 180 million T cells in an earlier analysis. Study-wide findings and caveats: Earlier results showed most TCR beta V segments being productive about 90% or about 30% of the time. Accurate prediction of HLA-A and HLA-B alleles (for most subjects) was reportedly achieved from TCR beta sequences.

The ends were cut back, 0 bases at V and 2 bases at J, with 23 bases in the middle. Germline-derived CDR1 and CDR2 are LGHNT and FRNRAP. This CDR3 spans 20 amino acids. This chain connects TRBV12-5 to TRBJ2-1, with a tentative D call TRBD2 (6 bases). Material: PBMCs. The clonotype originates from a woman aged 25 to 39 in good health and CMV-seronegative. CDR3 residues: CASGLVGRGLKLPAYNEQFF. The CDR3 DNA reads TGTGCTAGTGGTTTGGTAGGAAGGGGACTTAAACTTCCGGCCTACAATGAGCAGTTCTTC.